This T cell receptor (beta chain) derives from a study of T cell repertoires in cytomegalovirus infection. Study results and caveats: The response measured ex vivo was dominated by TCR beta clonotypes (HLA-C-restricted and CMV-specific).

TCRdb ran MiXCR on the reads and lists one entry per CDR3 protein. Of 65,000 to 85,000 distinct CDR3 sequences listed, around 28% were seen once; the top ten hold 50% to 70%. The CDR3 has 14 residues. Germline CDR1 SGHVS, CDR2 FNYEAQ. J lost 3 bases, V lost 3 bases, and 5 bases had no gene match. Turning to this clonotype: No antigen is known for it.

The sequencing used CD8+ T cells from cultured PBMCs, collected from culture after CMV antigen stimulation. The chain carries TRBV7-6 and TRBJ2-7; the match to TRBD2 covers 7 bases. This clonotype originated in a human donor in good health (CMV status not recorded). Some clones in this sample may be carry-over from other donors' samples. The CDR3 region is CASSFSAGNYEQYF. CDR3 in DNA: TGTGCCAGCAGCTTTTCAGCGGGGAACTACGAGCAGTACTTC.